Listed below are T cell receptor beta chains from one sample, sequenced in a study of T cells after yellow fever vaccination. One entry per CDR3 protein results from TCRdb running MiXCR on the 5' RACE reads. The table has 500,000 to 650,000 distinct CDR3 sequences, around an eighth seen once. The sequencing here drew on PBMCs, taken on the day of the yellow fever booster vaccination. These receptors all come from a man aged 25-45 years who received the YFV17D yellow fever vaccine. Each CDR3 is given with its conserved first and last residue. Each record gives: clone size, D gene, J gene, V gene, CDR3 protein, CDR3 DNA. The D gene is left open where the match is weak. Clone size is not always given. Where it is, it says once, few, many or a class for expanded clones.

few	TRBD2	TRBJ2-3	TRBV20-1	CSAESARETYTDTQYF	TGCAGTGCTGAGTCAGCGCGGGAGACCTACACAGATACGCAGTATTTT
few	TRBD2	TRBJ2-7	TRBV29-1	CSVEVAGPLRHEQYF	TGCAGCGTTGAGGTAGCGGGGCCCCTTCGGCACGAGCAGTACTTC
few	.	TRBJ2-5	TRBV30	CAWSVGSQETQYF	TGTGCCTGGAGTGTAGGTAGTCAAGAGACCCAGTACTTC
few	TRBD2	TRBJ2-1	TRBV2	CAGPTSSLSGGAYNEQFF	TGTGCCGGACCCACAAGTAGCCTATCGGGAGGGGCGTACAATGAGCAGTTCTTC
few	.	TRBJ1-4	TRBV5-1	CASSLDTNPTNEKLFF	TGCGCCAGCAGCTTGGACACTAATCCAACTAATGAAAAACTGTTTTTT
.	.	TRBJ2-7	TRBV21-1	CAREGQHYEQYF	TGTGCCAGAGAAGGACAGCACTACGAGCAGTACTTC
few	TRBD2	TRBJ2-5	TRBV20-1	CSASQREGHETQYF	TGCAGTGCTAGCCAGCGGGAGGGCCACGAGACCCAGTACTTC
.	.	TRBJ2-5	TRBV7-9	CASSLSNLETQYF	TGTGCCAGCAGCTTAAGTAATCTCGAGACCCAGTACTTC
.	TRBD1	TRBJ1-5	TRBV6-1	CASRTGGSNQPQHF	TGTGCCAGCAGGACAGGGGGGAGCAATCAGCCCCAGCATTTT
many	.	TRBJ2-7	TRBV7-3	CASSLNSPGLGEQYF	TGTGCCAGCAGCTTAAATTCCCCTGGGCTAGGCGAGCAGTACTTC
few	.	TRBJ2-6	TRBV29-1	CSVVGGFSGANVLTF	TGCAGCGTTGTGGGGGGTTTCTCTGGGGCCAACGTCCTGACTTTC
.	.	TRBJ1-2	TRBV6-1	CASRRLGANYGYTF	TGTGCCAGCAGAAGACTGGGAGCTAACTATGGCTACACCTTC
.	TRBD1	TRBJ1-4	TRBV18	CASSPQQGREKLFF	TGTGCCAGCTCACCACAACAGGGGCGGGAAAAACTGTTTTTT
few	.	TRBJ2-2	TRBV20-1	CSGDRSTGELFF	TGCAGTGGTGACAGGAGCACCGGGGAGCTGTTTTTT
.	TRBD2	TRBJ2-7	TRBV19	CASSISGLAAPPYEQYF	TGTGCCAGTAGTATTTCGGGACTAGCGGCGCCCCCCTACGAGCAGTACTTC
few	.	TRBJ1-2	TRBV6-6	CASSQQGFGYTF	TGTGCCAGCAGCCAACAGGGTTTTGGCTACACCTTC
few	TRBD1	TRBJ1-2	TRBV27	CASSISGTGNYGYTF	TGTGCCAGCTCAATTTCCGGGACAGGGAACTATGGCTACACCTTC
.	TRBD2	TRBJ2-5	TRBV7-3	CASSLGLAPQETQYF	TGTGCCAGCAGCTTAGGACTAGCACCTCAAGAGACCCAGTACTTC
.	TRBD1	TRBJ1-2	TRBV27	CASSGGTGGSIYGYTF	TGTGCCAGCAGTGGGGGGACAGGGGGCTCTATCTATGGCTACACCTTC
few	.	TRBJ2-3	TRBV6-2/TRBV6-3	CASSPGQYQETATDTQYF	TGTGCCAGCAGCCCCGGACAGTATCAGGAGACGGCCACAGATACGCAGTATTTT
.	.	TRBJ1-3	TRBV18	CASSPGTTGNTIYF	TGTGCCAGCTCACCGGGGACGACTGGAAACACCATATATTTT
.	.	TRBJ1-1	TRBV2	CASRRAGEAFF	TGTGCCAGCAGACGGGCCGGTGAAGCTTTCTTT
.	.	TRBJ1-5	TRBV7-2	CASSLPGANNQPQHF	TGTGCCAGCAGCTTGCCGGGGGCTAACAATCAGCCCCAGCATTTT
few	.	TRBJ1-2	TRBV3-1	CASSQSPRAVYGYTF	TGTGCCAGCAGCCAATCTCCCAGGGCCGTCTATGGCTACACCTTC
.	.	TRBJ1-6	TRBV4-3	CASSQRSGTSSPLHF	TGCGCCAGCAGCCAGAGGTCGGGAACGAGTTCACCCCTCCACTTT
many	.	TRBJ2-3	TRBV20-1	CSAYHGGRDTQYF	TGCAGTGCGTACCACGGGGGGCGAGATACGCAGTATTTT
few	.	TRBJ2-1	TRBV6-2/TRBV6-3	CASSPPTGSSTYNEQFF	TGTGCCAGCAGTCCACCTACAGGGAGTAGTACCTACAATGAGCAGTTCTTC
.	.	TRBJ2-2	TRBV4-3	CASSQGAGNTGELFF	TGCGCCAGCAGCCAAGGGGCCGGGAACACCGGGGAGCTGTTTTTT
.	TRBD1	TRBJ2-3	TRBV12-3/TRBV12-4	CASSLLDRGRQYF	TGTGCCAGCAGTTTATTGGACAGGGGCCGGCAGTATTTT
many	.	TRBJ2-7	TRBV24-1	CATSDRADSYEQYF	TGTGCCACCAGTGATCGGGCAGACTCCTACGAGCAGTACTTC
many	.	TRBJ2-1	TRBV5-1	CASSLGGATYNEQFF	TGCGCCAGCAGCTTGGGGGGGGCGACCTACAATGAGCAGTTCTTC
few	.	TRBJ2-1	TRBV9	CASSVEQVNEQFF	TGTGCCAGCAGCGTAGAACAGGTCAATGAGCAGTTCTTC
few	.	TRBJ1-1	TRBV10-3	CAISPGDTEAFF	TGTGCCATCAGCCCAGGGGACACTGAAGCTTTCTTT
few	TRBD1	TRBJ1-3	TRBV4-3	CASSQDRGFSGNTIYF	TGCGCCAGCAGCCAGGACAGGGGATTCTCTGGAAACACCATATATTTT
.	TRBD2	TRBJ2-7	TRBV29-1	CSVVGTSGTNPHGEQYF	TGCAGCGTTGTCGGGACTAGCGGGACTAACCCCCATGGCGAGCAGTACTTC
.	.	TRBJ2-7	TRBV28	CASSSSVPQEQYF	TGTGCCAGCAGTTCCTCGGTCCCGCAGGAGCAGTACTTC
.	TRBD2	TRBJ2-2	TRBV12-3/TRBV12-4	CASKTGRAGELFF	TGTGCCAGCAAGACCGGGAGGGCGGGGGAGCTGTTTTTT
few	TRBD2	TRBJ2-1	TRBV7-2	CASSVTSGAYNEQFF	TGTGCCAGCAGCGTAACTAGCGGGGCCTACAATGAGCAGTTCTTC
.	.	TRBJ2-7	TRBV6-1	CASSAYRGGYEQYF	TGTGCCAGCAGTGCCTACAGGGGAGGATACGAGCAGTACTTC
few	.	TRBJ2-7	TRBV23-1	CASREKGPYYEQYF	TGCGCCAGCAGAGAGAAGGGACCCTACTACGAGCAGTACTTC
.	.	TRBJ2-1	TRBV4-2	CASSQEKTSYNEQFF	TGTGCCAGCAGCCAAGAAAAGACCTCCTACAATGAGCAGTTCTTC
.	.	TRBJ2-1	TRBV14	CASSQDLGRAGIRYIDEQFF	TGTGCCAGCAGCCAAGATCTTGGAAGGGCCGGGATCCGATATATCGATGAGCAGTTCTTC
few	TRBD1	TRBJ1-4	TRBV3-1	CASSAWDSGKLFF	TGTGCCAGCAGCGCCTGGGACAGTGGGAAACTGTTTTTT
.	.	TRBJ1-5	TRBV6-2/TRBV6-3	CASSYGGARGQPQHF	TGTGCCAGCAGTTACGGGGGGGCGCGGGGTCAGCCCCAGCATTTT
few	.	TRBJ2-7	TRBV28	CASNSLPDYEQYF	TGTGCCAGCAACAGCTTACCTGACTACGAGCAGTACTTC
many	TRBD2	TRBJ2-1	TRBV7-3	CASSLLTRPKLTGGNNEQFF	TGTGCCAGCAGCTTACTAACCCGCCCGAAACTGACGGGAGGTAACAATGAGCAGTTCTTC
.	.	TRBJ2-1	TRBV7-9	CASSLYGRGEGGRSFF	TGTGCCAGCAGCTTATATGGCCGCGGAGAAGGGGGGCGTTCGTTCTTC
few	TRBD1	TRBJ1-1	TRBV7-2	CASSLGNDRVYTEAFF	TGTGCCAGCAGCTTAGGCAACGACAGGGTTTACACTGAAGCTTTCTTT
.	.	TRBJ2-2	TRBV5-1	CASSLARSMAGELFF	TGCGCCAGCAGCTTGGCTAGAAGTATGGCCGGGGAGCTGTTTTTT
few	.	TRBJ2-3	TRBV11-2	CASSLIAITDTQYF	TGTGCCAGCAGCTTAATAGCTATCACAGATACGCAGTATTTT
few	TRBD1	TRBJ2-7	TRBV28	CASRPDRVFPYEQYF	TGTGCCAGCAGACCGGACAGGGTCTTCCCCTACGAGCAGTACTTC
few	TRBD2	TRBJ2-7	TRBV5-1	CASSRPGGKSYEQYF	TGCGCCAGCAGCCGTCCGGGGGGGAAATCCTACGAGCAGTACTTC
many	TRBD1	TRBJ2-1	TRBV7-2	CASSQGAQSYNEQFF	TGTGCCAGCAGCCAGGGGGCCCAATCCTACAATGAGCAGTTCTTC